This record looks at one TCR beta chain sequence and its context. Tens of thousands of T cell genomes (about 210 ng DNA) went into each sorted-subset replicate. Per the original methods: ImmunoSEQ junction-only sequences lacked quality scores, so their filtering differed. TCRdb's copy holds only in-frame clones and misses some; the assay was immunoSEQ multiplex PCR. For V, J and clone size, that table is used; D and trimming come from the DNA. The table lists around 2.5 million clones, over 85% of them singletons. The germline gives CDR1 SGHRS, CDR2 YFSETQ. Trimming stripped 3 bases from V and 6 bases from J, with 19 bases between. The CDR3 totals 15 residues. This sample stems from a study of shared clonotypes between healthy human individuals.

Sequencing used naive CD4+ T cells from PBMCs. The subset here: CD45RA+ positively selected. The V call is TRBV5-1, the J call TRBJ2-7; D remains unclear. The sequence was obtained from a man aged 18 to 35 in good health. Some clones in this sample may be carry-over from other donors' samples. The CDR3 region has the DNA TGCGCCAGCAGCTCAACAGTTTCCATTAACGGCGAGCAGTACTTC. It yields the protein CASSSTVSINGEQYF.